This section outlines one T cell receptor beta chain sequence together with its context. In this sample, this clone turned up a few times. This receptor's antigen is unknown. No qualities accompany the bases; no much larger clone lies one base away. Other nucleotide sequences in the sample specify the same CDR3. The record originates from a study of blood T cell repertoires in COVID-19 (dated by TCRdb to the early 2020s). Background on the whole study: The collaborator samples originated in the United States, Italy and Spain and spanned the acute and convalescent phases of COVID-19. The material from the prospective study consisted of cDNA or gDNA derived from T cells, B-cell-depleted T cells, or PBMCs. Subjects who had been exposed to COVID-19, were actively infected with it, or had recovered from it provided the deeply sampled blood TCRbeta repertoires that made up the dataset. The repertoires were released in a freely available public database intended as a resource for research on the immune response to SARS-CoV-2. Samples were obtained from the ongoing ImmuneRACE study (first 160 participants) and from some 1,300 subjects provided by 6 global collaborators. Sample metadata almost always included a de-identified subject ID, COVID-19 status, age in years and sex. Where available, HLA class I and class II types were taken from metadata supplied by the sample provider and were not determined by assay-based typing.

At one collaborating source in Seattle, patients were enrolled during active infection and were followed longitudinally through the course of disease. Collaborating institutions collected whole blood in K2EDTA tubes following their own protocols. For TCRbeta analysis, collaborators shipped samples in one of three forms: frozen whole blood, isolated PBMCs, or DNA extracted from either of those sample types. Overall results and qualifications from the work: The quantity of clinical and demographic metadata differed by source and by participant and was supplied without curation.

TCRbeta CDR3 regions were amplified from genomic DNA using the immunoSEQ Assay, a bias-controlled multiplex PCR. The published analysis was carried out like this. The number of nucleated cells in each sample was estimated by amplification of reference gene primers within the assay. To quantify the absolute abundance of each unique TCRbeta CDR3 rearrangement, sequence reads were collapsed and filtered. For each sample, productive Simpson clonality was calculated as the square root of Simpson's diversity index across productive rearrangements. Held by TCRdb, this immuneACCESS table contains in-frame sequences only and omits some clones. Under half of the omission traces to an unresolved V gene where checked; the cause of the rest is unknown. The D gene and trimming were derived from the DNA, and the V and J assignments and clone size from that table. This sample holds about 340,000 clones; 85% to 90% were observed only once. The top ten hold around 6% of the sample.

V trim: 0 bases; J trim: 9 bases; unmatched bases: 6. The CDR3 holds 15 amino acids from the cysteine to the phenylalanine. Only the CDR3 part of the read is kept: 45 bases, read in frame from the first base. The germline V gene (reference sequence) yields SGHNT for CDR1 and YYREEE for CDR2. What was sequenced was peripheral blood. Recombination connected TRBV5-4 to TRBJ1-6; a stretch of 7 junction bases matches TRBD1. This receptor was taken from a woman between 50 and 59 years old with COVID-19, enrolled during active disease. The CDR3 protein: CASSLGDRVGSPLHF. DNA sequence: TGTGCCAGCAGCTTGGGTGACAGGGTGGGTTCACCCCTCCACTTT.